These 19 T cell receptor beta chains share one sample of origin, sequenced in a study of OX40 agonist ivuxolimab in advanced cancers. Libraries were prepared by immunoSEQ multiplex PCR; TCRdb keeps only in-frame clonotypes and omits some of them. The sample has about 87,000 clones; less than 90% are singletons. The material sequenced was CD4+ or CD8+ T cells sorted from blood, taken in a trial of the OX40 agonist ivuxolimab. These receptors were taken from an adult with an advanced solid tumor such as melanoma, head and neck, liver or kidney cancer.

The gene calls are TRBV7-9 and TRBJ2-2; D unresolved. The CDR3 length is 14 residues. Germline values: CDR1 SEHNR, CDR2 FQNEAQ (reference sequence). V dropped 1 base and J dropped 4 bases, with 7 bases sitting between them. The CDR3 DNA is TGTGCCAGCAGCTTAGAGTGGGGCACCGGGGAGCTGTTTTTT. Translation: CASSLEWGTGELFF.

The CDR3 sequence is CASSSPRTVRELFF. CDR3 nucleotide sequence: TGTGCCAGCAGCTCCCCCCGGACAGTTAGGGAGCTGTTTTTT. This chain uses TRBV7-2 with TRBJ2-2; TRBD1 might be the D (6 bases). Trimming cost V 4 bases and J 9 bases, with 15 bases left between them. The CDR3 totals 14 residues. Germline V gives CDR1 SGHTA, CDR2 FQGNSA.

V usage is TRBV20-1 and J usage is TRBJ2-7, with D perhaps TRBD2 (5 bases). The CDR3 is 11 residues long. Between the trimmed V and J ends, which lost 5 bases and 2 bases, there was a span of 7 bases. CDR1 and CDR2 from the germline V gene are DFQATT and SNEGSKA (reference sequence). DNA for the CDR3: TGCAGTGCTGGGAGTACCTACGAGCAGTACTTC. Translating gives CSAGSTYEQYF.

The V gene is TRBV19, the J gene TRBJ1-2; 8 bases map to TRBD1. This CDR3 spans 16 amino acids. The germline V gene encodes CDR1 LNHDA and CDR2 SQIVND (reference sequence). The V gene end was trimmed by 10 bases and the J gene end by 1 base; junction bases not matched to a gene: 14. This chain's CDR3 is CATRGDRMRFNYGYTF. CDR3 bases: TGTGCCACCCGGGGGGACAGGATGAGATTTAACTATGGCTACACCTTC.

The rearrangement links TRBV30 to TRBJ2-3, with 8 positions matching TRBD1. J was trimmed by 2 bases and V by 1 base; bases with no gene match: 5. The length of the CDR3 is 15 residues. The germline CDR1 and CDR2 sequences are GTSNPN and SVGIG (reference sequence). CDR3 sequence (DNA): TGTGCCTGGAGTGGTCACAGGGGGAACACAGATACGCAGTATTTT. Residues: CAWSGHRGNTDTQYF.

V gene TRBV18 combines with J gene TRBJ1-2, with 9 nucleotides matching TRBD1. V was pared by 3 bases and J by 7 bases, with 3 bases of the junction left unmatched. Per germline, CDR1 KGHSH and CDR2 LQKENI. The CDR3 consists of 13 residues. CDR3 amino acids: CASSPGTGIGYTF. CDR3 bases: TGTGCCAGCTCACCCGGGACAGGGATTGGCTACACCTTC.

The CDR3 DNA reads TGTGCCTGGAGTGCTCAACGCATTGCGGGGGGGCTCAATGAGCAGTTCTTC. It codes for CAWSAQRIAGGLNEQFF. V and J are TRBV30 and TRBJ2-1, with 9 bases aligning to TRBD2. There are 17 residues in the CDR3. The germline V gene has CDR1 GTSNPN and CDR2 SVGIG (reference sequence). J lost 6 bases, V lost 1 base, and 13 bases had no gene match.

This CDR3 is CASSKSSAGALNTGELFF. The CDR3 nucleotides are TGCGCCAGCAGCAAAAGCTCAGCGGGGGCCCTGAACACCGGGGAGCTGTTTTTT. The chain combines TRBV5-1 with TRBJ2-2; 8 nucleotides line up with TRBD2. The CDR3 contains 18 residues. The ends lost 4 bases at V and 1 base at J; junction bases unmatched: 12. Germline lookup yields CDR1 SGHRS and CDR2 YFSETQ.

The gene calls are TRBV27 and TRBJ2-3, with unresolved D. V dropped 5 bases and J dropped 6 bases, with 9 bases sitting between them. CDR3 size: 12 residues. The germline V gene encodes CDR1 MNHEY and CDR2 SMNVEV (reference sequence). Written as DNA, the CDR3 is TGTGCCAGCAGTCCCTACTCGGATACGCAGTATTTT. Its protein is CASSPYSDTQYF.

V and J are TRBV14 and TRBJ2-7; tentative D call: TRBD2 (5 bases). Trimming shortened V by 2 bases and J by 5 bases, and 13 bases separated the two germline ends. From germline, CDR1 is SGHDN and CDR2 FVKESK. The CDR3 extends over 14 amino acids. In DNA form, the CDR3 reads TGTGCCAGCAGCCAACGGTCACCGAGGGACGAGCAGTACTTC. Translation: CASSQRSPRDEQYF. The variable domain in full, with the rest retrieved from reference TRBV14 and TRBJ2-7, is EAGVTQFPSHSVIEKGQTVTLRCDPISGHDNLYWYRRVMGKEIKFLLHFVKESKQDESGMPNNRFLAERTGGTYSTLKVQPAELEDSGVYFCASSQRSPRDEQYFGPGTRLTVT.

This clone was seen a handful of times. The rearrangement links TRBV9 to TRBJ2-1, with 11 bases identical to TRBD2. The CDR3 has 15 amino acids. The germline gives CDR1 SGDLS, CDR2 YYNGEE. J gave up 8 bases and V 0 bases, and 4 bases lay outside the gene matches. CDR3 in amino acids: CASSVVSGGAHEQFF. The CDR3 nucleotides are TGTGCCAGCAGCGTAGTTAGCGGGGGGGCGCATGAGCAGTTCTTC.

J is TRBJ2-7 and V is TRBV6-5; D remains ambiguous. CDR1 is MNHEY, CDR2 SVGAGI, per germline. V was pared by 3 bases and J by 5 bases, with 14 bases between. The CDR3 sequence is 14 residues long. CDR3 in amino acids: CASSYPWLVHEQYF. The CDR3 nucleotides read TGTGCCAGCAGTTATCCGTGGCTCGTCCACGAGCAGTACTTC.

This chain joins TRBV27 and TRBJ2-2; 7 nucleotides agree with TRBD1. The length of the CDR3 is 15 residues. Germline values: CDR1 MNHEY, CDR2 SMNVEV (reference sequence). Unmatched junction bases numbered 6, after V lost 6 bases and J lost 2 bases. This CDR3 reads CASRTGTLNTGELFF. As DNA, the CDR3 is TGTGCCAGCAGGACAGGGACCCTCAACACCGGGGAGCTGTTTTTT.

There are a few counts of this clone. CDR3 amino acids: CATSGGILGVASPLHF. The CDR3 bases are TGTGCCACCAGCGGGGGCATACTTGGAGTGGCTTCACCCCTCCACTTT. The V gene is TRBV15, the J gene TRBJ1-6; TRBD1 might be the D (6 bases). The germline gives CDR1 LNHNV, CDR2 YYDKDF (reference sequence). The length of the CDR3 is 16 residues. V was cut by 5 bases and J by 9 bases, with 20 bases left in between.

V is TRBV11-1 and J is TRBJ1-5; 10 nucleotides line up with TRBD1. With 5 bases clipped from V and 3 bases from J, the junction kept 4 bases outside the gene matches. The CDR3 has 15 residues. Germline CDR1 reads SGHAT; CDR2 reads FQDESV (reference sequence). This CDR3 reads CASSAGTGVNQPQHF. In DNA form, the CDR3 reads TGTGCCAGCAGCGCCGGGACAGGGGTCAATCAGCCCCAGCATTTT.

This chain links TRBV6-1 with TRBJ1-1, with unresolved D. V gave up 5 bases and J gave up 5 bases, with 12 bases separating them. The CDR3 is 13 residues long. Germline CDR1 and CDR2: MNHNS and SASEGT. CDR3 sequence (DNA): TGTGCCAGCAGTCCCAGGCAGAGGACTGAAGCTTTCTTT. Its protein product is CASSPRQRTEAFF.

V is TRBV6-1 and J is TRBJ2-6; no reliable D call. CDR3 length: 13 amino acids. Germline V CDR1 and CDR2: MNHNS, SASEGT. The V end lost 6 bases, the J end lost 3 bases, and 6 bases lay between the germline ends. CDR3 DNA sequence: TGTGCCAGCAGGAGTGGTGGGGCCAACGTCCTGACTTTC. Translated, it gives CASRSGGANVLTF.

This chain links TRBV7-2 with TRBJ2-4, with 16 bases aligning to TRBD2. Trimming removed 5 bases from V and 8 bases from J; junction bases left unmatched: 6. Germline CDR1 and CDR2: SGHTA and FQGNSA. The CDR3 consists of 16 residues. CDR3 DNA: TGTGCCAGCAGCCCGGGACTAGCGGGGGGGCTGGACATTCAGTACTTC. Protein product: CASSPGLAGGLDIQYF.

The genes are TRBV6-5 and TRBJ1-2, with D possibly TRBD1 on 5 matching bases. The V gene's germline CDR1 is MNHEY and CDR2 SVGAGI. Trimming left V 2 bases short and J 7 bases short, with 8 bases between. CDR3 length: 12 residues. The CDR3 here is CASSYGGGGYTF. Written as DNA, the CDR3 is TGTGCCAGCAGTTACGGGGGAGGTGGCTACACCTTC.